The rows below give T cell receptor beta chains drawn from one sample of a study of liver allograft versus peripheral blood T cells. A single record per CDR3 protein comes from TCRdb applying MiXCR to the reads. The table shows 6,000 to 9,500 distinct CDR3 sequences, with over 15% occurring only once. The receptors were sampled from a human patient who had a liver transplant. Part of the T cell pool may stem from the graft donor. The conserved cysteine and the conserved F or W are not part of the CDR3 here.

TRBJ1-2 | TRBV6-1 | ASSEGRGRET
TRBJ2-2 | TRBV19 | ASRAGTGITGELF
TRBJ1-1 | TRBV2 | ATRTEEGTEAF
TRBJ1-5 | TRBV29-1 | SVGLGRNQPQH
TRBJ2-2 | TRBV3-1 | ASRLARAGELF
TRBJ1-5 | TRBV12-3/TRBV12-4 | ASSLAGRGWDQPQH
TRBJ1-5 | TRBV6-2/TRBV6-3 | ASTNGRNQPQH
TRBJ1-2 | TRBV2 | ASSAIQGRDYGYT
TRBJ1-2 | TRBV20-1 | SAARLNRGQGYGYT
TRBJ2-6 | TRBV5-4 | ASSLGGFSGANVLT
TRBJ1-2 | TRBV18 | ASSPRSQRGYT
TRBJ2-2 | TRBV29-1 | SVTRVTGELF
TRBJ1-1 | TRBV30 | AWSGEGRQGASRAF
TRBJ2-7 | TRBV11-2 | ASSPLGRGRLRTSGSYEQY
TRBJ1-2 | TRBV7-2 | ASSRRDRVGYT
TRBJ1-4 | TRBV6-5 | ASSPEGAGGEKLF
TRBJ1-1 | TRBV6-1 | ASSERIGGRDEAF
TRBJ1-1 | TRBV3-1 | ASSQGGRGGTEAF
TRBJ1-1 | TRBV7-2 | ASSLAGGAGEAF
TRBJ1-2 | TRBV20-1 | SASPGQGVSGYT
TRBJ1-5 | TRBV6-5 | ASSQGTFYSNQPQH
TRBJ2-1 | TRBV9 | ASSVGAGSSNEQF